The rows below give T cell receptor beta chains drawn from one sample of a study of CD8+CD57+ T cells in acquired aplastic anemia. TCRdb fed the reads into MiXCR, producing one record per CDR3 protein. The table has approximately 130,000 distinct CDR3 sequences, about 43% seen once. The source material was sorted CD4+, CD8+, or CD8+CD57+ T cells (not recorded which) from PBMCs. Receptor source: a human donor with aplastic anemia. The CDR3 runs from the conserved cysteine through the conserved F or W. D genes are given only for firm matches. Rows may omit the clone size; those that give it use once, few, many or a size class.

clone size,D gene,V gene,J gene,CDR3 DNA,CDR3 protein
many,TRBD2,TRBV19,TRBJ2-3,TGTGCCAGTAGTATAGATGAGCTAGCGGGGGCAGATACGCAGTATTTT,CASSIDELAGADTQYF
many,.,TRBV5-6,TRBJ1-1,TGTGCCAGCAGCTGGTCCATGAACACTGAAGCTTTCTTT,CASSWSMNTEAFF
many,.,TRBV7-2,TRBJ1-6,TGTGCCAGCAGCTTAGCTGCAGGGACCTATAATTCACCCCTCCACTTT,CASSLAAGTYNSPLHF
.,TRBD1,TRBV2,TRBJ1-6,TGTGCCAGCAGGGGGGACAGTCGAGGATCACCCCTCCACTTT,CASRGDSRGSPLHF
.,.,TRBV6-1,TRBJ1-5,TGTGCCAGCACCCCGGGACATGGCAATCAGCCCCAGCATTTT,CASTPGHGNQPQHF
few,.,TRBV12-3/TRBV12-4,TRBJ1-1,TGTGCCAGCACCAGCCGGGGGCCGAACACTGAAGCTTTCTTT,CASTSRGPNTEAFF
.,TRBD2,TRBV19,TRBJ2-1,TGTGCCAGTAGTATAACTAGCGGGAGGGTCGATGAGCAGTTCTTC,CASSITSGRVDEQFF
few,.,TRBV11-2,TRBJ1-1,TGTGCCAGCAGCCCCGCCACGGTGGCAGGGACCACTGAAGCTTTCTTT,CASSPATVAGTTEAFF
many,TRBD1,TRBV14,TRBJ1-3,TGTGCCAGCAGCCCGAGCGCAGGGGGATATGGAAACACCATATATTTT,CASSPSAGGYGNTIYF
few,.,TRBV2,TRBJ2-3,TGTGCCAGCAGTGCTGCGGATACGCAGTATTTT,CASSAADTQYF
few,TRBD1,TRBV4-1,TRBJ2-7,TGCGCCAGCAGCCAAGATCTTCTAGGACAGGGAACCTACGAGCAGTACTTC,CASSQDLLGQGTYEQYF
many,.,TRBV5-1,TRBJ2-7,TGCGCCAGCAGCTATTACAGGGACGAGCAGTACTTC,CASSYYRDEQYF
few,.,TRBV25-1,TRBJ2-3,TGTGCCAGCACGCTCTCCCACACAGATACGCAGTATTTT,CASTLSHTDTQYF
many,TRBD1,TRBV14,TRBJ1-1,TGTGCCAGCAGCCGAGAGTGGACAGGGGGGCCTGAAGCTTTCTTT,CASSREWTGGPEAFF
many,.,TRBV5-1,TRBJ1-2,TGCGCCAGCAAAAAAGGCGAGTTAGTGGGCTACACCTTC,CASKKGELVGYTF
many,.,TRBV5-6,TRBJ2-7,TGTGCCAGCAGCTTGGAGCTCGGGGTTGGGGAGCAGTACTTC,CASSLELGVGEQYF
once,TRBD1,TRBV25-1,TRBJ1-5,TGTGCCAGCACTCTAAAGGGACAGGGGATTAGCAATCAGCCCCAGCATTTT,CASTLKGQGISNQPQHF
many,.,TRBV13,TRBJ1-1,TGTGCCAGCAGCTCTGGACGGTACACTGAAGCTTTCTTT,CASSSGRYTEAFF
many,.,TRBV24-1,TRBJ1-2,TGTGCCGTCGGGACGGAGACTAGAAGCTACACCTTC,CAVGTETRSYTF
.,.,TRBV7-9,TRBJ2-7,TGTGCCAGCAGCTCCGCGTATGTCGAGCAGTACTTC,CASSSAYVEQYF
.,TRBD2,TRBV29-1,TRBJ2-2,TGCAGCTTAGCGCGACTAGCGGAGGGCACCGGGGAGCTGTTTTTT,CSLARLAEGTGELFF
few,.,TRBV19,TRBJ1-3,TGTGCCAGTAGTATTCCTCGGTTGACCATATATTTT,CASSIPRLTIYF
.,.,TRBV9,TRBJ2-5,TGTGCCAGCAGCGTAAATCAGGGACGCCAAGAGACCCAGTACTTC,CASSVNQGRQETQYF
.,TRBD1,TRBV20-1,TRBJ1-1,TGCAGTGCTAGGGGACAGGGAAACATGAACACTGAAGCTTTCTTT,CSARGQGNMNTEAFF
many,.,TRBV6-2/TRBV6-3,TRBJ2-7,TGTGCCAGCAGCCTGGGACTCGCCTACGAGCAGTACTTC,CASSLGLAYEQYF
.,.,TRBV4-1,TRBJ2-7,TGCGCCAGCAGCCAAGATTGGGCAGGGAGGTACGAGCAGTACTTC,CASSQDWAGRYEQYF
.,TRBD1,TRBV3-1,TRBJ1-5,TGTGCCAGCAGCCAAGAAGGGGGCAGGGCCGTGGGTCAGCCCCAGCATTTT,CASSQEGGRAVGQPQHF
.,.,TRBV2,TRBJ1-2,TGTGCCAGCAGTAAAGGGGGATGGGGCGGCTACACCTTC,CASSKGGWGGYTF
.,.,TRBV5-1,TRBJ1-5,TGCGCCAGCAGCGCCGGACCGAATAGCAATCAGCTCCAGCATTTT,CASSAGPNSNQLQHF
many,.,TRBV5-1,TRBJ2-7,TGCGCCAGCAGCTCCCGGACGGAAGCCTACGAGCAGTACTTC,CASSSRTEAYEQYF
once,TRBD1,TRBV15,TRBJ1-2,TGTGCCACCAGAGGGCTAGGGACAGGGCTTGATAATGGCTACACCTTC,CATRGLGTGLDNGYTF
many,TRBD2,TRBV12-3/TRBV12-4,TRBJ2-3,TGTGCCACCCGGGGGGGTACTACAGATACGCAGTATTTT,CATRGGTTDTQYF
many,.,TRBV20-1,TRBJ2-3,TGCAGTGCTTTGAAGGGGTCCTCAGATACGCACCATTTT,CSALKGSSDTHHF
few,.,TRBV3-1,TRBJ1-2,TGTGCCAGCAGCCTCGGGCCCCGAGTAGGGTACACCTTC,CASSLGPRVGYTF
few,TRBD1,TRBV19,TRBJ1-6,TGTGCCACCAGGGGGTACCACTTT,CATRGYHF
.,.,TRBV25-1,TRBJ1-4,TGTGCCAGCAGTGATCAGGGTCGGAGTAATGAAAAACTGTTTTTT,CASSDQGRSNEKLFF
.,.,TRBV2,TRBJ1-2,TGTGCCAGCGTGTTTCACAGCACTAACTATGGCTACACCTTC,CASVFHSTNYGYTF
many,.,TRBV25-1,TRBJ1-1,TGTGCCAGCACGAGGGGGGCATCAGGTGAAGCTTTCTTT,CASTRGASGEAFF
many,.,TRBV11-2,TRBJ1-2,TGTGCCAGCAGCTTAACAGAGGGAAGCAACTATGGCTACACCTTC,CASSLTEGSNYGYTF
many,.,TRBV9,TRBJ1-1,TGTGCCAGCAGCGTGGGGGGACCCATGAACACTGAAGCTTTCTTT,CASSVGGPMNTEAFF
.,TRBD2,TRBV11-1,TRBJ2-3,TGTGCCAGCAGCTTTGGGACTAGCGGGGGGTTCGCTAGCACAGATACGCAGTATTTT,CASSFGTSGGFASTDTQYF
many,TRBD2,TRBV10-2,TRBJ2-1,TGCGCCAGCAGTGAATATAGCGGGGGCTACAATGAGCAGTTCTTC,CASSEYSGGYNEQFF
.,.,TRBV2,TRBJ2-5,TGTACCAGCACCTATAGGGCCCAAGAGACCCAGTACTTC,CTSTYRAQETQYF
.,TRBD2,TRBV20-1,TRBJ2-7,TGCAGTGCTGAGATAGCGGGAGGCAGCTACGAGCAGTACTTC,CSAEIAGGSYEQYF
.,TRBD2,TRBV10-3,TRBJ2-7,TGTGCCATCACCCAGGGACTAGCGGGAGGGCTCGACGAGCAGTACTTC,CAITQGLAGGLDEQYF
few,.,TRBV18,TRBJ2-3,TGTGCCAGCTCACCACCGGTGACAGATACGCAGTATTTT,CASSPPVTDTQYF
.,.,TRBV9,TRBJ1-2,TGTGCCAGCAGCGGGTCTGGCTACACCTTC,CASSGSGYTF
many,.,TRBV19,TRBJ1-5,TGTGCCAGTAGTCCGATGAATCAGCCCCAGCATTTT,CASSPMNQPQHF
.,.,TRBV5-1,TRBJ2-1,TGCGCCAGCAGCTTGGGGGGGACCGACAATGAGCAGTTCTTC,CASSLGGTDNEQFF
.,TRBD1,TRBV25-1,TRBJ1-1,TGTGCCAGCAGTGATTCGGACAGGGGGGACACTGAAGCTTTCTTT,CASSDSDRGDTEAFF
many,.,TRBV30,TRBJ1-5,TGTGCCTGGAAAGATAGCAATCAGCCCCAGCATTTT,CAWKDSNQPQHF
.,TRBD1,TRBV19,TRBJ1-5,TGTGCCAGTAGTTCGACAGGGGGGATTAGCAATCAGCCCCAGCATTTT,CASSSTGGISNQPQHF